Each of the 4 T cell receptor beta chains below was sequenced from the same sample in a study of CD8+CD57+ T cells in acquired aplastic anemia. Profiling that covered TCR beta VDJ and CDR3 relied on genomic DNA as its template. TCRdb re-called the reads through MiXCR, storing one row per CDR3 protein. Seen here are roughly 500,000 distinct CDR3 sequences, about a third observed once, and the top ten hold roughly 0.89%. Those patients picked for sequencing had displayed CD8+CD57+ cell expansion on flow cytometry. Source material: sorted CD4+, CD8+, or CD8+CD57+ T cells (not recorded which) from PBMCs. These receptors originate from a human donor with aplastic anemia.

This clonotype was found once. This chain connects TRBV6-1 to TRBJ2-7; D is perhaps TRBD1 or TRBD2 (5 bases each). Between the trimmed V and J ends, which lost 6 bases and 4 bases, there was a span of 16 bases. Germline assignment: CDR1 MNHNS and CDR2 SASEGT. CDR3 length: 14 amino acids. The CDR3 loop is CASREGMPAYEQYF. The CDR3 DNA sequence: TGTGCCAGCAGAGAGGGGATGCCGGCTTACGAGCAGTACTTC.

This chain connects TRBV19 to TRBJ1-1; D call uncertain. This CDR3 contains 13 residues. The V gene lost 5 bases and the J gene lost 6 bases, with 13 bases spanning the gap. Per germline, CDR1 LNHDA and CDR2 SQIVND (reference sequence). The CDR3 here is CASSVTLSPEAFF. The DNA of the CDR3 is TGTGCCAGTAGTGTGACTCTCTCTCCTGAAGCTTTCTTT.

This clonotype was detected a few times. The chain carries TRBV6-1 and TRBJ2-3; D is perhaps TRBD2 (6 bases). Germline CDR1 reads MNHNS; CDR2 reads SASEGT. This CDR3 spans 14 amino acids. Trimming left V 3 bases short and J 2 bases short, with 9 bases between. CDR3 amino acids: CASSERGATDTQYF. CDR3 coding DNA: TGTGCCAGCAGTGAGCGGGGAGCCACAGATACGCAGTATTTT.

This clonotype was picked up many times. The CDR3 DNA reads TGCGCCAGCAGCGCCCGAGTCGGGGACACTGAAGCTTTCTTT. It specifies CASSARVGDTEAFF. V usage is TRBV10-1 and J usage is TRBJ1-1, with no clear D. V was cut by 6 bases and J by 3 bases, with 14 bases left in between. CDR3 length equals 14 residues. Germline CDR1 reads WNHNN; CDR2 reads SYGVQD (reference sequence).